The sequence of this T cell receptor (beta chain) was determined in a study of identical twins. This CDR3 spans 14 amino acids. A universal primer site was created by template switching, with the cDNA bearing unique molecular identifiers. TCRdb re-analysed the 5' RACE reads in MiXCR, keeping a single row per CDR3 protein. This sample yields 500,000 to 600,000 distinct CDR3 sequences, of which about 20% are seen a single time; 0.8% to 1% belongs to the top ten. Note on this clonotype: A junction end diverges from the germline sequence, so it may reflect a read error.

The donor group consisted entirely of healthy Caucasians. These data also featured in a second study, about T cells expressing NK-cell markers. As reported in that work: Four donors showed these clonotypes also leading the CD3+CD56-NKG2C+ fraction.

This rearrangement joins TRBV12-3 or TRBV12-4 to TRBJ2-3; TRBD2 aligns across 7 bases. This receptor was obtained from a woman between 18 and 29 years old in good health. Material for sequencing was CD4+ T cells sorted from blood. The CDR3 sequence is CASSVAGSTDTQYF. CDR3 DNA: TGTGCCAGCAGTGTAGCGGGTAGCACAGATACGCAGTATTTT.